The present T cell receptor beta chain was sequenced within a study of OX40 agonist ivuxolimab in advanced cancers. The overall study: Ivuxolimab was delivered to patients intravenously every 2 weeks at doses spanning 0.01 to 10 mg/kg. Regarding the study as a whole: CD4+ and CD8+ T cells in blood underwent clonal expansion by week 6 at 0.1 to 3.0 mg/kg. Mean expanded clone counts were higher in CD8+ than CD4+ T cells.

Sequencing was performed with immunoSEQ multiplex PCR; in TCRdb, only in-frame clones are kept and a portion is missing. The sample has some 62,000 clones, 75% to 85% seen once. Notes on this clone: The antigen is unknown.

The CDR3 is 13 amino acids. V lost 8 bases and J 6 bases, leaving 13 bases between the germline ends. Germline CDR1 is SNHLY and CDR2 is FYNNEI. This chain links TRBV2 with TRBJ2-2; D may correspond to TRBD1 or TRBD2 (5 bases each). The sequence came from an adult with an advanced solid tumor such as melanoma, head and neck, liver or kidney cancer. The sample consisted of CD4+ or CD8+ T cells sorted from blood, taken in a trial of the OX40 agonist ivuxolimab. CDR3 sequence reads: CASYEGWAGELFF. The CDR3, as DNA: TGTGCCAGCTATGAGGGGTGGGCCGGGGAGCTGTTTTTT.